The 17 T cell receptor beta chains reported below all come from one sample, sequenced in a study of control samples from healthy donors and cancer patients. The table came from immunoSEQ multiplex PCR; TCRdb's copy has only in-frame clones and leaves some out. The sample has around 20,000 clones, roughly four fifths seen once; the top ten hold about 30%. Sequencing input: PBMCs. The receptors originated from a man aged 80 or over with head and neck cancer.

This chain uses TRBV14 with TRBJ1-1; D is undetermined. Per the germline V gene, CDR1 is SGHDN and CDR2 is FVKESK. This CDR3 comprises 17 residues. V lost 0 bases to trimming and J lost 1 base, with 15 bases between them. CDR3 region: CASSQDIWSTRNTEAFF. Written as DNA, the CDR3 is TGTGCCAGCAGCCAAGATATCTGGAGTACGCGGAACACTGAAGCTTTCTTT.

The gene calls are TRBV5-6 and TRBJ2-7, with 7 bases that match TRBD1. After removal of 4 bases from V and 1 base from J, the junction contained 2 bases not matched to a gene. Germline values: CDR1 SGHDT, CDR2 YYEEEE. The CDR3 runs to 13 residues. The CDR3 coding sequence is TGTGCCAGCAGCCCCAGGGGGTCCTACGAGCAGTACTTC. This gives the protein CASSPRGSYEQYF.

This rearrangement joins TRBV5-1 to TRBJ1-2, with D possibly matching TRBD1 (6 bases). The CDR3 runs 14 residues. The germline V and J ends were trimmed by 0 bases and 2 bases, with 8 bases remaining between them. Germline assignment: CDR1 SGHRS and CDR2 YFSETQ. DNA for the CDR3: TGCGCCAGCAGCTTGGTAACAGGGAACTATGGCTACACCTTC. It translates to CASSLVTGNYGYTF.

This chain uses TRBV7-9 with TRBJ2-1; possibly TRBD1 for D (6 bases). The CDR3 consists of 13 residues. Germline V gives CDR1 SEHNR, CDR2 FQNEAQ (reference sequence). The V end lost 9 bases, the J end lost 6 bases, and 15 bases lay between the germline ends. CDR3 residues: CASLARGGNEQFF. The CDR3 DNA sequence: TGTGCCAGTTTAGCGCGAGGGGGCAATGAGCAGTTCTTC.

The chain couples TRBV24-1 to TRBJ2-3; TRBD1 aligns across 11 bases. Germline lookup yields CDR1 KGHDR and CDR2 SFDVKD. This CDR3 region has 15 residues. Trimming at V came to 6 bases and at J to 3 bases, leaving 4 bases not matched to a gene. As DNA, the CDR3 is TGTGCCACCAGTCCGGGACAGGGGGGAACAGATACGCAGTATTTT. Translated: CATSPGQGGTDTQYF.

The V call is TRBV5-4, the J call TRBJ2-7; D is undetermined. Germline CDR1 reads SGHNT; CDR2 reads YYREEE (reference sequence). The CDR3 runs to 14 residues. Trimming removed 1 base at V and 0 bases at J, with 8 bases between. CDR3 nucleotides: TGTGCCAGCAGCTTGACAGCCGACTCCTACGAGCAGTACTTC. It translates to CASSLTADSYEQYF.

V gene TRBV4-1 combines with J gene TRBJ1-5; D possibly corresponds to TRBD1 (5 bases). CDR1 is MGHRA, CDR2 YSYEKL, per germline. Trimming removed 1 base at V and 2 bases at J, with 9 bases between. The CDR3 has 15 amino acids. The CDR3 loop is CASSQARDGNQPQHF. The CDR3 DNA reads TGCGCCAGCAGCCAAGCCCGGGACGGCAATCAGCCCCAGCATTTT.

This clone was recorded once. V gene TRBV7-6 combines with J gene TRBJ2-1; maybe TRBD2 (6 bases). The germline gives CDR1 SGHVS, CDR2 FNYEAQ. There are 11 residues in the CDR3. V dropped 5 bases and J dropped 9 bases, with 8 bases sitting between them. CDR3 nucleotide sequence: TGTGCCAGCAGCCCCGGGGGTGAGCAGTTCTTC. Its protein product is CASSPGGEQFF. The complete variable domain, with remaining parts taken from reference TRBV7-6 and TRBJ2-1, reads GAGVSQSPRYKVTKRGQDVALRCDPISGHVSLYWYRQALGQGPEFLTYFNYEAQQDKSGLPNDRFSAERPEGSISTLTIQRTEQRDSAMYRCASSPGGEQFFGPGTRLTVL.

V usage is TRBV9 and J usage is TRBJ2-1, with 8 bases identical to TRBD2. CDR1 and CDR2 (germline): SGDLS, YYNGEE. V shed 2 bases and J 8 bases; nucleotides not matched to a gene: 9. This CDR3 is built from 15 residues. CDR3 in amino acids: CASSVSTGGAYEQFF. CDR3 in DNA: TGTGCCAGCAGCGTGAGTACCGGGGGGGCCTATGAGCAGTTCTTC.

The chain recombines TRBV5-1 with TRBJ1-3, with D possibly matching TRBD1 (5 bases). This CDR3 is built from 17 residues. The germline gives CDR1 SGHRS, CDR2 YFSETQ. The germline V and J ends were trimmed by 3 bases and 2 bases, with 18 bases remaining between them. The CDR3 bases are TGCGCCAGCAGCTCTCATCCAGGGAGCGGCGCTGGAAACACCATATATTTT. The encoded protein is CASSSHPGSGAGNTIYF.

The chain combines TRBV11-2 with TRBJ1-4; D unresolved. Germline V gene lookup returns CDR1 SGHAT and CDR2 FQNNGV. The CDR3 sequence is 12 residues long. Trimming removed 7 bases from V and 8 bases from J, with 11 bases in between. The CDR3 sequence is CASTLGGEKLFF. The CDR3, as DNA: TGTGCCAGCACCCTAGGAGGGGAAAAACTGTTTTTT.

The chain uses TRBV6-5 and TRBJ2-7, with D perhaps matching TRBD1 or TRBD2 (6 bases each). This CDR3 region has 14 residues. Trimming removed 4 bases at V and 3 bases at J, with 13 bases between. Per the germline V gene, CDR1 is MNHEY and CDR2 is SVGAGI. CDR3 region: CASSSTGRHYEQYF. The CDR3 DNA follows: TGTGCCAGCAGTTCAACAGGGAGGCACTACGAGCAGTACTTC.

The chain combines TRBV15 with TRBJ2-2; 8 bases fit TRBD2. The germline V gene encodes CDR1 LNHNV and CDR2 YYDKDF (reference sequence). The V and J ends lost 5 bases and 7 bases, in that order; junction bases with no gene match: 15. This CDR3 is 17 amino acids long. The CDR3 loop is CATSGGPLGRGGGELFF. CDR3 nucleotide sequence: TGTGCCACCAGCGGGGGGCCACTCGGCCGGGGGGGCGGGGAGCTGTTTTTT.

The rearrangement uses TRBV18 and TRBJ1-4; D unclear. V was cut by 4 bases and J by 2 bases, with 11 bases left in between. Germline CDR1 is KGHSH and CDR2 is LQKENI. The CDR3 runs to 15 residues. The CDR3 DNA sequence: TGTGCCAGCTCACAACAGAGCAACACTAATGAAAAACTGTTTTTT. This encodes CASSQQSNTNEKLFF. The full variable domain, rest sourced from reference TRBV18 and TRBJ1-4, is NAGVMQNPRHLVRRRGQEARLRCSPMKGHSHVYWYRQLPEEGLKFMVYLQKENIIDESGMPKERFSAEFPKEGPSILRIQQVVRGDSAAYFCASSQQSNTNEKLFFGSGTQLSVL.

The chain joins TRBV6-2 or TRBV6-3 to TRBJ2-3, with 13 bases aligning to TRBD2. This CDR3 is built from 17 residues. Germline assignment: CDR1 MNHEY and CDR2 SVGEGT. V shed 2 bases and J 2 bases; nucleotides not matched to a gene: 4. CDR3 amino acids: CASSYGLAGADTDTQYF. CDR3 in DNA: TGTGCCAGCAGTTACGGACTAGCGGGAGCCGACACAGATACGCAGTATTTT.

V usage is TRBV6-5 and J usage is TRBJ2-7; D perhaps matches TRBD2 (5 bases). The V end was cut by 5 bases, the J end by 3 bases, with 11 bases between. Germline V gene data show CDR1 as MNHEY and CDR2 as SVGAGI. The CDR3 runs 13 residues. The CDR3 spells CASSRIGGYEQYF. The CDR3 DNA reads TGTGCCAGCAGTCGGATTGGAGGCTACGAGCAGTACTTC.

This chain links TRBV7-2 with TRBJ2-3; a weak D match, TRBD2 (6 bases). Germline V lookup: CDR1 SGHTA, CDR2 FQGNSA. The CDR3 has 18 residues. Trimming took off 2 bases at V and 0 bases at J, with 18 bases between the two ends. The CDR3 sequence is CASSLTYFGGTSTDTQYF. The CDR3 nucleotides are TGTGCCAGCAGCTTAACCTACTTTGGGGGGACTAGCACAGATACGCAGTATTTT.